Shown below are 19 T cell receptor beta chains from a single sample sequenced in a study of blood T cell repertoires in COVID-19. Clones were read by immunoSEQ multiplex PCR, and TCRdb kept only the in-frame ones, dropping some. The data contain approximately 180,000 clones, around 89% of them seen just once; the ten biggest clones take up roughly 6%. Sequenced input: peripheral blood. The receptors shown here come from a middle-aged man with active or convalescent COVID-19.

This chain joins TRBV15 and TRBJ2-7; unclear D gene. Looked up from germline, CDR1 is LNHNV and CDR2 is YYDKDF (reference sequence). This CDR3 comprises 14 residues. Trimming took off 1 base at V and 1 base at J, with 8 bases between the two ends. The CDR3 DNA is TGTGCCACCAGCAGAGTCGCGGAGTCCTACGAGCAGTACTTC. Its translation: CATSRVAESYEQYF.

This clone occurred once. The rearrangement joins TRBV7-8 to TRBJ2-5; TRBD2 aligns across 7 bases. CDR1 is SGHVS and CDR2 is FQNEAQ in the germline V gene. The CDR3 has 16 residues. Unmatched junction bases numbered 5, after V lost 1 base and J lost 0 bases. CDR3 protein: CASSLVTLADQETQYF. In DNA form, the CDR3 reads TGTGCCAGCAGCTTAGTAACGCTAGCGGACCAAGAGACCCAGTACTTC.

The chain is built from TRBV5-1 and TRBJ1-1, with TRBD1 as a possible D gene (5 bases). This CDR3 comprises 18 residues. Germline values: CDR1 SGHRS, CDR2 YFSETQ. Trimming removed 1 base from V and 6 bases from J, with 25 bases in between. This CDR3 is CASSLLPGGETRKAEAFF. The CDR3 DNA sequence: TGCGCCAGCAGCTTGCTCCCCGGGGGGGAAACGCGCAAGGCTGAAGCTTTCTTT.

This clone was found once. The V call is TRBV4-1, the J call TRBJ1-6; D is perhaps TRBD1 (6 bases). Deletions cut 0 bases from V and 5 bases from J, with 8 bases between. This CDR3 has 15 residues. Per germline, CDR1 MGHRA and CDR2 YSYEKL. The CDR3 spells CASSQDGQNNSPLHF. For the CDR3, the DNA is TGCGCCAGCAGCCAAGATGGACAGAATAATTCACCCCTCCACTTT.

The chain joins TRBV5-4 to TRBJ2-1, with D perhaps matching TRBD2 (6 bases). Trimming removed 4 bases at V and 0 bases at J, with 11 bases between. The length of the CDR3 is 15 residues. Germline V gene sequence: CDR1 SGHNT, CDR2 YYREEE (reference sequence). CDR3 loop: CASSRSGGSYNEQFF. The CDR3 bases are TGTGCCAGCAGCCGCTCCGGGGGCTCCTACAATGAGCAGTTCTTC.

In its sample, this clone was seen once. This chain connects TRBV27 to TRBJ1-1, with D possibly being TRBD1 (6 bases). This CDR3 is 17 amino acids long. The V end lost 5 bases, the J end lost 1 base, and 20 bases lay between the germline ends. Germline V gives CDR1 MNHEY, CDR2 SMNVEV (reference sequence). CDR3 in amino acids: CASSIKFTGTRNTEAFF. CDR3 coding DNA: TGTGCCAGCAGTATAAAATTTACAGGGACGAGGAACACTGAAGCTTTCTTT.

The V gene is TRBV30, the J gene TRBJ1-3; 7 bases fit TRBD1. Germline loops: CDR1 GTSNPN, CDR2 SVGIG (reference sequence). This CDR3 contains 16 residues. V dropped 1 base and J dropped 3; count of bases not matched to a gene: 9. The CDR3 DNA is TGTGCCTGGAGTGCGACAAGACAGGGTTTTGGAAACACCATATATTTT. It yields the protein CAWSATRQGFGNTIYF.

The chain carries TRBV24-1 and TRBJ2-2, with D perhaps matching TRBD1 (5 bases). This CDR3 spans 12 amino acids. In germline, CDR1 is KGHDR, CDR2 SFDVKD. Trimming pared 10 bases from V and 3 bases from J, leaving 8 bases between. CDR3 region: CATRGYTGELFF. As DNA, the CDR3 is TGTGCCACAAGGGGTTACACCGGGGAGCTGTTTTTT.

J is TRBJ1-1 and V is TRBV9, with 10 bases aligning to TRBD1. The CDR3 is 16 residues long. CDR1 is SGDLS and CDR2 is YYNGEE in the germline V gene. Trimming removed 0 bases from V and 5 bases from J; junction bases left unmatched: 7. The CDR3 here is CASSVGAGQGRTEAFF. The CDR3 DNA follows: TGTGCCAGCAGCGTAGGGGCGGGACAGGGGCGGACTGAAGCTTTCTTT. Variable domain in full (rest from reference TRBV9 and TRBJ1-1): DSGVTQTPKHLITATGQRVTLRCSPRSGDLSVYWYQQSLDQGLQFLIQYYNGEERAKGNILERFSAQQFPDLHSELNLSSLELGDSALYFCASSVGAGQGRTEAFFGQGTRLTVV.

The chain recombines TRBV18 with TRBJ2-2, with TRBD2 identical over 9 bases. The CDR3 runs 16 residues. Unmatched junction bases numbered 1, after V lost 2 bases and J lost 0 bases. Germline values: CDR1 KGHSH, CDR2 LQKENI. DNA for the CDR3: TGTGCCAGCTCACCAAGCGGGGGGTCGAACACCGGGGAGCTGTTTTTT. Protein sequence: CASSPSGGSNTGELFF.

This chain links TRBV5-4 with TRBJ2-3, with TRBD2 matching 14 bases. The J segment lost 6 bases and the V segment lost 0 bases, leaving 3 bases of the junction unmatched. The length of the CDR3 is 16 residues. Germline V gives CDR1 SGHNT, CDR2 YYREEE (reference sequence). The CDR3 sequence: CASSLAGTSGSDTQYF. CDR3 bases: TGTGCCAGCAGCTTGGCCGGGACTAGCGGGAGTGATACGCAGTATTTT.

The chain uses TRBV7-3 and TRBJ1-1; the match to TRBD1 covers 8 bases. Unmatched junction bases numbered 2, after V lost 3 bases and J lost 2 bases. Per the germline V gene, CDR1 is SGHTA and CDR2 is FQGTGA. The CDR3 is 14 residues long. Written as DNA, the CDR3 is TGTGCCAGCAGCTTGACAGGGGCCAACACTGAAGCTTTCTTT. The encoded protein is CASSLTGANTEAFF. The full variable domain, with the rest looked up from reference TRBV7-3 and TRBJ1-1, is GAGVSQTPSNKVTEKGKYVELRCDPISGHTALYWYRQSLGQGPEFLIYFQGTGAADDSGLPNDRFFAVRPEGSVSTLKIQRTERGDSAVYLCASSLTGANTEAFFGQGTRLTVV.

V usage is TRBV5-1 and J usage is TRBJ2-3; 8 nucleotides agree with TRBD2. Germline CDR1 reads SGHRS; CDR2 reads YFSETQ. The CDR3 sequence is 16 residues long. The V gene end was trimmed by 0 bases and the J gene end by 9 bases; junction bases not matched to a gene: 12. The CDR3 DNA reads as TGCGCCAGCAGCTTGGCGGTCGGGGGGGCAGGGAAGACGCAGTATTTT. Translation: CASSLAVGGAGKTQYF.

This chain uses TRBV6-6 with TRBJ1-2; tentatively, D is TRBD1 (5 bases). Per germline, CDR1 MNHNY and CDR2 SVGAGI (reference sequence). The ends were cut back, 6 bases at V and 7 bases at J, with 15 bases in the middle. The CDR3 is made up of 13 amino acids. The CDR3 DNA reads TGTGCCAGCAGAGGCGGCAGGGAGGGTGGCTACACCTTC. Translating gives CASRGGREGGYTF.

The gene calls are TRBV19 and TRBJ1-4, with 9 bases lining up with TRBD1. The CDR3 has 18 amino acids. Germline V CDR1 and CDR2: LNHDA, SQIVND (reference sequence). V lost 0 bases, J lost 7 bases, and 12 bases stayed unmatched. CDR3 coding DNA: TGTGCCAGTAGTATAGACCACTATGCCGGGACAGGGCCTGAAAAACTGTTTTTT. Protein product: CASSIDHYAGTGPEKLFF. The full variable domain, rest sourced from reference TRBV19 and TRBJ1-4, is DGGITQSPKYLFRKEGQNVTLSCEQNLNHDAMYWYRQDPGQGLRLIYYSQIVNDFQKGDIAEGYSVSREKKESFPLTVTSAQKNPTAFYLCASSIDHYAGTGPEKLFFGSGTQLSVL.

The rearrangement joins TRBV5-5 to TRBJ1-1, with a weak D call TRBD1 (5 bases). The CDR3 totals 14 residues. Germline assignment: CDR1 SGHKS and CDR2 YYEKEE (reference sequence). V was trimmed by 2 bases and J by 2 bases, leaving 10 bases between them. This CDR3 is CASSLLQVNTEAFF. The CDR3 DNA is TGTGCCAGCAGCTTATTACAGGTAAACACTGAAGCTTTCTTT.

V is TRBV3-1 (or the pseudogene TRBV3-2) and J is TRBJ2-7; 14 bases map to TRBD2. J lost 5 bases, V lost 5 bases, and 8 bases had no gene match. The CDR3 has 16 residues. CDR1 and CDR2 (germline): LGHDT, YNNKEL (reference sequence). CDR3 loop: CASSFGLAGGQDEQYF. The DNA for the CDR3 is TGTGCCAGCAGCTTCGGACTAGCGGGAGGTCAGGACGAGCAGTACTTC.

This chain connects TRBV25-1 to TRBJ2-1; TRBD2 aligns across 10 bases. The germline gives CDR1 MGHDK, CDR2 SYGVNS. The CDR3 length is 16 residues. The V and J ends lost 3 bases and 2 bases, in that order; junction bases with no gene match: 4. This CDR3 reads CASSDWTSGTYNEQFF. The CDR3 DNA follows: TGTGCCAGCAGTGACTGGACTAGCGGTACCTACAATGAGCAGTTCTTC.

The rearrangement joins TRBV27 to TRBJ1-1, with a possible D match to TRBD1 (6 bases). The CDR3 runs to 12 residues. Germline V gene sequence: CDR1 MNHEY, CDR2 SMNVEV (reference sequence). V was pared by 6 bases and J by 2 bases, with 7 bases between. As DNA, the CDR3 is TGTGCCAGCAGGGACAGAAACACTGAAGCTTTCTTT. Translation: CASRDRNTEAFF.